One and the same sample provided the 3 T cell receptor beta chains below, sequenced in a study of shared clonotypes between healthy human individuals. Measured with immunoSEQ multiplex PCR; TCRdb has only the in-frame clones, and not every one. The data show over a million clones, approximately 80% seen once. Sequencing used memory CD4+ T cells from PBMCs. Stated subset: CD45RA-negative fraction. The receptors shown here come from a man in his late teens or twenties in good health. Some clones in this sample may be carry-over from other donors' samples.

The chain has TRBV18 and TRBJ1-2, with 8 positions matching TRBD1. CDR3 length: 14 amino acids. CDR1 is KGHSH, CDR2 LQKENI, per germline. With 3 bases clipped from V and 4 bases from J, the junction kept 4 bases outside the gene matches. The CDR3 spells CASSPDRGAYGYTF. The DNA of the CDR3 is TGTGCCAGCTCACCCGACAGGGGAGCCTATGGCTACACCTTC. The variable domain in full, with the rest retrieved from reference TRBV18 and TRBJ1-2, is NAGVMQNPRHLVRRRGQEARLRCSPMKGHSHVYWYRQLPEEGLKFMVYLQKENIIDESGMPKERFSAEFPKEGPSILRIQQVVRGDSAAYFCASSPDRGAYGYTFGSGTRLTVV.

The genes are TRBV5-1 and TRBJ1-6, with 7 bases fitting TRBD1. This CDR3 has 15 amino acids. Unmatched junction bases numbered 5, after V lost 2 bases and J lost 6 bases. Germline lookup yields CDR1 SGHRS and CDR2 YFSETQ. In nucleotides, the CDR3 is TGCGCCAGCAGCTTAACTACAGGGGTTAATTCACCCCTCCACTTT. It translates to CASSLTTGVNSPLHF.

V gene TRBV7-3 combines with J gene TRBJ2-7; D possibly corresponds to TRBD1 (6 bases). CDR1 and CDR2 from the germline V gene are SGHTA and FQGTGA. Trimming cost V 1 base and J 2 bases, with 12 bases left between them. The length of the CDR3 is 15 residues. The CDR3 loop reads CASSLMTGRPYEQYF. The CDR3 DNA follows: TGTGCCAGCAGCTTAATGACAGGCCGACCCTACGAGCAGTACTTC.